This T cell receptor (beta chain) appears in the sequencing data of a study of T cell repertoires in cytomegalovirus infection (dated by TCRdb to the late 2010s). About the investigation overall: Donor HLA type was relevant to the analysis, because carriage of CMV infection together with the matching HLA type was indicated by public TCR beta signatures.

Instrument used: Illumina HiSeq 1500. TCRdb handled the public reads itself, with Q25 trimming in fastp and clone calling in MiXCR, and kept productive beta chains. Each entry merges the rows of one CDR3 protein and shows their most common DNA and genes. The sample table contains 450,000 to 650,000 distinct CDR3 sequences; only one count was recorded for about a quarter of them. The ten largest clones add up to about 12% of the sample. Beyond this particular receptor, the publication reports: The ex vivo response was dominated by HLA-C-restricted CMV-specific TCR beta clonotypes, which also provided the single most frequent clonotype in two of eight donors. In both this cohort and an independent roughly 350-donor cohort, the cumulative frequency of public TCR beta family members distinguished carriers of CMV infection plus the relevant HLA type.

Unmatched junction bases come to 8, with V trimmed by 6 bases and J by 1 base. The CDR3 has 15 amino acids, counting the end cysteine and phenylalanine. Just the 45-base CDR3 DNA is kept, in frame starting at base 1. CDR1 is given as MNHEY and CDR2 as SVGEGT, both from the germline V gene. This clonotype has more than one count but fewer than ten. The antigen it binds to is not known. The sample holds no much larger clone one base away, and base qualities are not on file. Sequencing input: PBMCs. The receptor chain draws on TRBV6-2 or TRBV6-3 and TRBJ1-1, and 7 junction bases match TRBD1. This sequence was found in a human donor in good health (CMV status not recorded). Some clones in this sample may be carry-over from other donors' samples. The DNA is TGTGCCAGCAGCCACCCGGGACAGAAGAACACTGAAGCTTTCTTT. The translation is CASSHPGQKNTEAFF.